The source of this T cell receptor (beta chain) is a study of control samples from healthy donors and cancer patients. V lost 1 base and J 5 bases, leaving 14 bases between the germline ends. This CDR3 spans 15 amino acids. The germline gives CDR1 MNHNS, CDR2 SASEGT. Profiling relied on immunoSEQ multiplex PCR, and the TCRdb table lists in-frame clones only, not all of them. The sample lists about 140,000 clones, about 90% seen once, with 7.1% in the top ten. Material: blood. The TCR comes from a man aged 18 to 35 in good health. The chain recombines TRBV6-1 with TRBJ1-1, with a possible D match to TRBD1 (6 bases). The CDR3 sequence: CASSEDWGGRTEAFF. The CDR3 DNA follows: TGTGCCAGCAGTGAAGATTGGGGGGGCAGGACTGAAGCTTTCTTT.